One T cell receptor (beta chain) is described in this entry. Its specificity is not known. TCRdb re-called the RACE reads with MiXCR, one entry per CDR3 protein. The sample carries a few hundred thousand distinct CDR3 sequences, 5.5% recorded once. The data derive from a study of human T cells and chemical hapten exposure. About the research overall: On approximately 2 cm by approximately 2 cm of upper inner arm skin, sensitization was performed with 2% DPC. Study-level findings and limits: Expanded TCRs made up significantly more big CDR3 similarity clusters than controls did.

Indicated time point: pre-sensitization, week 0. The treatment here: therapeutic diphenylcyclopropenone sensitization with weekly scalp DPC. The study drew its donors from alopecia patients who were 18 to 70 years old and suitable for DPC. The CDR3 is 16 residues long. V shed 2 bases and J 3 bases; nucleotides not matched to a gene: 8. In germline, CDR1 is SGHRS, CDR2 YFSETQ. The source material was whole blood, sampled in connection with sensitization to the hapten diphenylcyclopropenone (DPC). The genes are TRBV5-1 and TRBJ1-1; TRBD1 aligns across 9 bases. The sequence was obtained from a woman in her late teens or twenties with alopecia areata. Some clones in this sample may be carry-over from other donors' samples. The CDR3 spells CASSLLQGAGDTEAFF. CDR3 sequence (DNA): TGCGCCAGCAGCTTATTACAGGGGGCTGGGGACACTGAAGCTTTCTTT.